Below are 27 T cell receptor beta chains sequenced from a single sample in a study of blood T cell repertoires in COVID-19. TCRdb keeps only in-frame clones here, not all; method: immunoSEQ multiplex PCR. This sample yields tens of thousands of clones, of which 88% are seen a single time; about 5% belongs to the top ten. What was sequenced was peripheral blood. The receptors derive from a woman of 80 years or more with active COVID-19.

V and J are TRBV5-1 and TRBJ2-5, with 7 bases identical to TRBD2. Germline lookup yields CDR1 SGHRS and CDR2 YFSETQ. This CDR3 is built from 15 residues. With V trimmed by 4 bases and J by 1 base, 7 bases remained unmatched. This CDR3 is CASSQSPSGQETQYF. DNA of the CDR3: TGCGCCAGCAGCCAGAGCCCTAGCGGCCAAGAGACCCAGTACTTC.

The chain combines TRBV2 with TRBJ2-7; the D gene is possibly TRBD1 (5 bases). Per germline, CDR1 SNHLY and CDR2 FYNNEI. Trimming took 7 bases from V and 0 from J, leaving 13 bases between them. The CDR3 consists of 14 residues. CDR3 nucleotide sequence: TGTGCCAGCACCCCGAGTAGGGGCTCCTACGAGCAGTACTTC. Protein sequence: CASTPSRGSYEQYF.

The chain uses TRBV6-2 or TRBV6-3 and TRBJ2-4; the D gene is possibly TRBD2 (6 bases). The V end was cut by 2 bases, the J end by 6 bases, with 8 bases between. Per germline, CDR1 MNHEY and CDR2 SVGEGT. The CDR3 contains 13 residues. The CDR3 DNA sequence: TGTGCCAGCAGTTACGCGGGAACAAACATTCAGTACTTC. Its translation: CASSYAGTNIQYF.

The chain recombines TRBV5-1 with TRBJ2-5; 10 bases match TRBD1. The J segment lost 4 bases and the V segment lost 4 bases, leaving 10 bases of the junction unmatched. Germline CDR1 SGHRS, CDR2 YFSETQ. CDR3 size: 16 residues. The chain's CDR3 is CASSPEPDRGSETQYF. DNA for the CDR3: TGCGCCAGCAGCCCGGAGCCGGACAGGGGGTCAGAGACCCAGTACTTC. Variable domain in full (rest from reference TRBV5-1 and TRBJ2-5): KAGVTQTPRYLIKTRGQQVTLSCSPISGHRSVSWYQQTPGQGLQFLFEYFSETQRNKGNFPGRFSGRQFSNSRSEMNVSTLELGDSALYLCASSPEPDRGSETQYFGPGTRLLVL.

The chain recombines TRBV11-1 with TRBJ2-2, with D maybe TRBD2 (5 bases). From germline, CDR1 is SGHAT and CDR2 FQDESV (reference sequence). The CDR3 covers 14 residues. Trimming removed 1 base at V and 7 bases at J, with 10 bases between. In DNA form, the CDR3 reads TGTGCCAGCAGCTTAGGGAGGAAGAGCGGGGAGCTGTTTTTT. Its translation: CASSLGRKSGELFF.

The chain joins TRBV7-2 to TRBJ1-1, with D tentatively TRBD1 (6 bases). This CDR3 contains 14 residues. Trimming removed 5 bases from V and 1 base from J, with 11 bases in between. CDR1 and CDR2 from the germline V gene are SGHTA and FQGNSA. CDR3 DNA sequence: TGTGCCAGCAGCCTGGGACAACCGAACACTGAAGCTTTCTTT. Translated, it gives CASSLGQPNTEAFF.

The chain joins TRBV10-3 to TRBJ2-3, with 10 bases that match TRBD1. CDR3 size: 14 residues. V shed 10 bases, J shed 3 bases, and the junction held 7 bases outside the gene matches. Germline loops: CDR1 ENHRY, CDR2 SYGVKD. The CDR3 sequence: CATRGDRGTDTQYF. CDR3 DNA sequence: TGTGCCACAAGAGGGGACAGGGGAACAGATACGCAGTATTTT.

The V gene is TRBV13, the J gene TRBJ2-7; D is possibly TRBD2 (5 bases). In germline, CDR1 is PRHDT, CDR2 FYEKMQ (reference sequence). The CDR3 runs 13 residues. Trimming stripped 4 bases from V and 2 bases from J, with 9 bases between. The CDR3 here is CASSSGKTYEQYF. CDR3 bases: TGTGCCAGCAGCTCGGGGAAGACCTACGAGCAGTACTTC.

The genes are TRBV7-9 and TRBJ1-3, with D possibly matching TRBD1 (6 bases). The CDR3 is 14 amino acids. Germline CDR1 reads SEHNR; CDR2 reads FQNEAQ (reference sequence). The ends were cut back, 1 base at V and 4 bases at J, with 8 bases in the middle. The CDR3 DNA reads as TGTGCCAGCAGCTTAGGGACAGTAGGAAACACCATATATTTT. This translates into CASSLGTVGNTIYF.

This chain connects TRBV4-2 to TRBJ1-5; D unclear. CDR1 is LGHNA, CDR2 YNFKEQ, per germline. The length of the CDR3 is 15 residues. The V end lost 1 base, the J end lost 11 bases, and 18 bases lay between the germline ends. CDR3: CASSQVYGPQSTQHF. The CDR3 DNA sequence: TGTGCCAGCAGCCAAGTTTATGGGCCACAATCGACCCAGCATTTT.

This chain uses TRBV28 with TRBJ2-5, with D possibly TRBD2 on 7 matching bases. The CDR3 has 15 residues. Germline CDR1 and CDR2: MDHEN and SYDVKM. V lost 7 bases to trimming and J lost 0 bases, with 15 bases between them. The CDR3 sequence is CASKVGGRYQETQYF. CDR3 DNA sequence: TGTGCCAGCAAAGTCGGGGGGCGGTACCAAGAGACCCAGTACTTC.

The chain combines TRBV7-9 with TRBJ2-1, with a tentative D call TRBD2 (5 bases). CDR3 length: 14 residues. Trimming shortened V by 0 bases and J by 7 bases, and 10 bases separated the two germline ends. From germline, CDR1 is SEHNR and CDR2 FQNEAQ (reference sequence). CDR3 region: CASSLAEARNEQFF. Written as DNA, the CDR3 is TGTGCCAGCAGCTTAGCGGAGGCTAGGAATGAGCAGTTCTTC.

This chain connects TRBV18 to TRBJ2-3; D is possibly TRBD1 (6 bases). The CDR3 runs to 14 residues. Germline CDR1 KGHSH, CDR2 LQKENI. V shed 4 bases and J shed 0 bases, with 8 bases lying between them. The CDR3: CASSQGVSTDTQYF. The CDR3 coding sequence is TGTGCCAGCTCACAGGGGGTTAGCACAGATACGCAGTATTTT.

The chain employs TRBV18 and TRBJ2-1; 8 positions agree with TRBD2. The germline V gene has CDR1 KGHSH and CDR2 LQKENI. Trimming cost V 1 base and J 8 bases; bases outside gene matches: 4. CDR3 length equals 14 residues. Here the CDR3 reads CASSPRDGRDEQFF. The DNA of the CDR3 is TGTGCCAGCTCACCACGGGACGGGAGGGATGAGCAGTTCTTC.

V is TRBV6-1 and J is TRBJ2-1; D not resolved. The V and J ends lost 2 bases and 0 bases respectively, with 8 bases between them. The CDR3 is 15 amino acids. CDR1 and CDR2 (germline): MNHNS, SASEGT. CDR3 in DNA: TGTGCCAGCAGTGAATGGGCGATCTCCTACAATGAGCAGTTCTTC. Its translation: CASSEWAISYNEQFF.

This clone turned up a few times. The chain recombines TRBV7-6 with TRBJ2-3; possible D gene TRBD1, 5 bases. The CDR3 extends over 15 amino acids. V dropped 5 bases and J dropped 4 bases, with 16 bases sitting between them. Per the germline V gene, CDR1 is SGHVS and CDR2 is FNYEAQ. CDR3 residues: CASSPQGYSPDTQYF. In DNA form, the CDR3 reads TGTGCCAGCAGCCCCCAGGGATATTCGCCAGATACGCAGTATTTT.

V gene TRBV6-5 combines with J gene TRBJ2-3; 7 bases are shared with TRBD2. The length of the CDR3 is 14 residues. After removal of 6 bases from V and 5 bases from J, the junction contained 8 bases not matched to a gene. Germline V gives CDR1 MNHEY, CDR2 SVGAGI. The chain's CDR3 is CASRRGGQGDTQYF. CDR3 coding DNA: TGTGCCAGCAGGCGGGGAGGGCAGGGAGATACGCAGTATTTT.

The chain recombines TRBV3-1 (or the pseudogene TRBV3-2) with TRBJ2-5; 14 bases line up with TRBD2. The CDR3 spans 15 residues. The V segment lost 4 bases and the J segment 5 bases; nucleotides outside the gene matches: 3. The V gene's germline CDR1 is LGHDT and CDR2 YNNKEL (reference sequence). The CDR3 loop is CASSRGTSGSETQYF. CDR3 DNA: TGTGCCAGCAGCCGTGGGACTAGCGGGAGTGAGACCCAGTACTTC.

The CDR3 DNA reads TGTGCCAGCAGTAACACAGGGGGCCGAATGAACACTGAAGCTTTCTTT. This gives the protein CASSNTGGRMNTEAFF. The rearrangement links TRBV6-2 or TRBV6-3 to TRBJ1-1; 9 bases are a match to TRBD1. The CDR3 length is 16 residues. Per the germline V gene, CDR1 is MNHEY and CDR2 is SVGEGT. J was trimmed by 0 bases and V by 5 bases; bases with no gene match: 7.

The rearrangement joins TRBV19 to TRBJ1-5; 10 bases match TRBD1. This CDR3 is 15 amino acids long. Trimming took 10 bases from V and 4 from J; bases not matched to a gene: 10. Germline loops: CDR1 LNHDA, CDR2 SQIVND (reference sequence). DNA for the CDR3: TGTGCCACGAAAAGTGGACAGGGGGTGAATCAGCCCCAGCATTTT. This codes for CATKSGQGVNQPQHF.

The rearrangement uses TRBV5-1 and TRBJ2-3, with D perhaps TRBD2 (6 bases). Germline CDR1 and CDR2: SGHRS and YFSETQ. The CDR3 runs to 16 residues. Trimming cost V 0 bases and J 1 base, with 12 bases left between them. Here the CDR3 reads CASSLGGQRGTDTQYF. The CDR3 DNA is TGCGCCAGCAGCTTGGGTGGTCAGCGGGGCACAGATACGCAGTATTTT. Full variable domain (outside the CDR3, taken from reference TRBV5-1 and TRBJ2-3): KAGVTQTPRYLIKTRGQQVTLSCSPISGHRSVSWYQQTPGQGLQFLFEYFSETQRNKGNFPGRFSGRQFSNSRSEMNVSTLELGDSALYLCASSLGGQRGTDTQYFGPGTRLTVL.

The chain is built from TRBV5-4 and TRBJ1-6; D is undetermined. The CDR3 loop spans 17 amino acids. CDR1 and CDR2 from the germline V gene are SGHNT and YYREEE (reference sequence). Trimming stripped 0 bases from V and 8 bases from J, with 18 bases between. The CDR3 sequence is CASSLEARQYYYSPLHF. The CDR3 DNA reads TGTGCCAGCAGCTTGGAGGCAAGACAATATTACTATTCACCCCTCCACTTT.

The V call is TRBV9, the J call TRBJ2-3; 7 nucleotides match TRBD2. Per germline, CDR1 SGDLS and CDR2 YYNGEE. This CDR3 is built from 11 residues. Trimming took 5 bases from V and 8 from J; bases not matched to a gene: 2. The CDR3 loop is CASSIAGTQYF. CDR3 DNA sequence: TGTGCCAGCAGTATAGCGGGTACGCAGTATTTT. Together with reference TRBV9 and TRBJ2-3, the CDR3 gives the full variable domain: DSGVTQTPKHLITATGQRVTLRCSPRSGDLSVYWYQQSLDQGLQFLIQYYNGEERAKGNILERFSAQQFPDLHSELNLSSLELGDSALYFCASSIAGTQYFGPGTRLTVL.

The CDR3 protein is CASSYSALAREETQYF. CDR3 nucleotides: TGTGCCAGCAGTTACTCCGCACTAGCTAGGGAAGAGACCCAGTACTTC. V and J are TRBV6-5 and TRBJ2-5, with a possible D match to TRBD2 (6 bases). The CDR3 has 16 amino acids. CDR1 is MNHEY and CDR2 is SVGAGI in the germline V gene. Trimming removed 0 bases from V and 3 bases from J, with 14 bases in between.

V gene TRBV3-1 (or the pseudogene TRBV3-2) combines with J gene TRBJ2-1; perhaps TRBD2 as D (6 bases). V was clipped by 1 base and J by 9 bases, with 10 bases between them. The CDR3 has 13 residues. CDR1 LGHDT and CDR2 YNNKEL come from the germline V gene (reference sequence). The CDR3 reads CASSQGGVSEQFF. The DNA of the CDR3 is TGTGCCAGCAGCCAAGGCGGGGTATCTGAGCAGTTCTTC.

The chain recombines TRBV28 with TRBJ1-1, with a tentative D call TRBD1 (5 bases). The length of the CDR3 is 12 residues. Trimming pared 6 bases from V and 5 bases from J, leaving 10 bases between. Germline assignment: CDR1 MDHEN and CDR2 SYDVKM. The chain's CDR3 is CASRREGTEAFF. The CDR3 DNA follows: TGTGCCAGCAGGAGGGAGGGGACTGAAGCTTTCTTT.

The rearrangement uses TRBV7-9 and TRBJ2-1; tentatively, D is TRBD2 (5 bases). Germline CDR1 is SEHNR and CDR2 is FQNEAQ (reference sequence). Trimming took off 4 bases at V and 0 bases at J, with 13 bases between the two ends. This CDR3 comprises 16 residues. CDR3 DNA: TGTGCCAGCAGCTCAGGAGGACGGATCTCCTACAATGAGCAGTTCTTC. Residues: CASSSGGRISYNEQFF.